Below, one T cell receptor (beta chain) is given with its context. Germline CDR1 and CDR2: MNHEY and SVGAGI. This CDR3 spans 11 amino acids. The V end was cut by 2 bases, the J end by 8 bases, with 4 bases between. The sample belongs to a study of shared clonotypes between healthy human individuals. Data came from immunoSEQ multiplex PCR; TCRdb stores just in-frame clones and leaves some out. The sample includes under 600,000 clones, almost 97% of them seen just once. This receptor was obtained from a woman in her thirties in good health. Sequencing used naive CD4+ T cells sorted from blood. Subset meaning: CD45RA+ positively selected. The V call is TRBV6-5, the J call TRBJ2-1; D unresolved. The chain's CDR3 is CASSYRDEQFF. CDR3 DNA sequence: TGTGCCAGCAGTTACAGGGATGAGCAGTTCTTC.